This T cell receptor beta chain was obtained from a study of immune evolution from preneoplasia to lung adenocarcinoma. For this clone: What it binds is not known.

Profiling relied on immunoSEQ multiplex PCR, and the TCRdb table lists in-frame clones only, not all of them. Of around 10,000 clones in the sample, roughly 79% were seen once. V was clipped by 1 base and J by 17 bases, with 20 bases between them. Germline V gene data show CDR1 as GTSNPN and CDR2 as SVGIG (reference sequence). This CDR3 is 13 amino acids long. After pathologic assessment, macro-dissection selected premalignant or tumor cells for extraction. Study-wide results and limits: Top clone frequencies peaked in normal lung, apparently declining through invasive adenocarcinoma. Normal lung had highest clonality; later lesions appeared denser, more diverse. Highest clonality occurred in KRAS-mutant, not EGFR-mutant or double wild-type, nodules.

The clonotype originates from a person between 60 and 80 years old with lung adenocarcinoma. The chain uses TRBV30 and TRBJ1-4, with D possibly being TRBD1 (5 bases). Material: FFPE minimally invasive lung adenocarcinoma tissue. CDR3 loop: CAWSARIMNRLFF. CDR3 nucleotides: TGTGCCTGGAGTGCACGTATTATGAACAGGCTTTTTTTT.